This record concerns one TCR beta chain sequence. Its antigen is currently unknown. Assay used: immunoSEQ multiplex PCR; TCRdb lists only in-frame clones, some missing. Among roughly 110,000 clones, about nine tenths were seen once, and the ten largest hold about 4.5%. V was clipped by 7 bases and J by 6 bases; unmatched bases: 11. CDR1 and CDR2 from the germline V gene are MNHNY and SVGAGI (reference sequence). This CDR3 is 14 amino acids long. This sample is drawn from a study of T cell responses to AZD1222 COVID-19 vaccine. General study points: White British donors predominated, females outnumbered males, and clonal diversity was possibly underestimated.

The source of this sequence is an adult in good health. The J gene is TRBJ2-7, the V gene TRBV6-6; TRBD1 aligns across 8 bases. Specimen: peripheral blood, collected on day 0 of AZD1222 vaccination. The CDR3, as DNA: TGTGCCAGCACTAATCTGGACAGGGTCGGCGAGCAGTACTTC. Amino acid sequence: CASTNLDRVGEQYF.